The rows below give T cell receptor beta chains drawn from one sample of a study of metastatic and nonmetastatic thyroid tumors. TCRdb re-called the PCR reads with MiXCR. The sample has tens of thousands of clones, 14% to 15% seen once. Sequencing was performed on blood. The origin of the receptors is a female donor with papillary thyroid cancer or a benign thyroid nodule (not recorded which). Some clones in this sample may be carry-over from other donors' samples. The CDR3 runs from the conserved cysteine through the conserved F or W. D genes are given only for firm matches. Part of the rows lack a size; the others show once, few, many or a class for expanded clones.

abundance: many
d_gene: -
j_gene: TRBJ2-7
v_gene: TRBV9
CDR3nt: TGTGCCAGCAGCGTAGGACGACTGAAGGGGCCTAGCTCCTACGAGCAGTACTTC
CDR3aa: CASSVGRLKGPSSYEQYF

abundance: many
d_gene: -
j_gene: TRBJ1-1
v_gene: TRBV4-2
CDR3nt: TGTGCCAGCAGCCAGAGGGCAGTGCCGAACACTGAAGCTTTCTTT
CDR3aa: CASSQRAVPNTEAFF

abundance: many
d_gene: TRBD1
j_gene: TRBJ1-1
v_gene: TRBV11-1
CDR3nt: TGTGCCAGCATGACAGGGGGCACTGAAGCTTTCTTT
CDR3aa: CASMTGGTEAFF

abundance: many
d_gene: -
j_gene: TRBJ1-2
v_gene: TRBV7-8
CDR3nt: TGTGCCAGCAGCACTAGGGTGGGGTTCGATGGCTACACCTTC
CDR3aa: CASSTRVGFDGYTF

abundance: many
d_gene: -
j_gene: TRBJ1-1
v_gene: TRBV5-4
CDR3nt: TGTGCCAGCAGCGCGGGACAGAACACTGAAGCTTTCTTT
CDR3aa: CASSAGQNTEAFF

abundance: many
d_gene: -
j_gene: TRBJ2-3
v_gene: TRBV4-2
CDR3nt: TGTGCCAGCAGTTCAGGCTCGTTCCCCACAGATACGCAGTATTTT
CDR3aa: CASSSGSFPTDTQYF

abundance: few
d_gene: -
j_gene: TRBJ2-3
v_gene: TRBV4-2
CDR3nt: TGTGCCAGCAGCCGCGGCACCTCCACTACGCCCGCTTCCACAGATACGCAGTATTTT
CDR3aa: CASSRGTSTTPASTDTQYF

abundance: many
d_gene: TRBD1
j_gene: TRBJ1-5
v_gene: TRBV4-1
CDR3nt: TGCGCCAGCAGCCAAGATCCCCGACAGGGGTCCGATCAGCCCCAGCATTTT
CDR3aa: CASSQDPRQGSDQPQHF

abundance: many
d_gene: -
j_gene: TRBJ2-1
v_gene: TRBV28
CDR3nt: TGTGCCAGCAGCGTCTCGGGCAATGAGCAGTTCTTC
CDR3aa: CASSVSGNEQFF

abundance: many
d_gene: -
j_gene: TRBJ1-2
v_gene: TRBV11-1
CDR3nt: TGTGCCAGCAGCTTAGGAGCCAGGGTCAGCCCCTATGGCTACACCTTC
CDR3aa: CASSLGARVSPYGYTF

abundance: many
d_gene: TRBD1
j_gene: TRBJ1-1
v_gene: TRBV5-1
CDR3nt: TGCGCCAGCAGGGGGGACAGGGCCACTGAAGCTTTCTTT
CDR3aa: CASRGDRATEAFF

abundance: many
d_gene: -
j_gene: TRBJ1-2
v_gene: TRBV4-1
CDR3nt: TGCGCCAGCAGCCAAGCGGGCGGGGGGGCGTCTGGCTACACCTTC
CDR3aa: CASSQAGGGASGYTF

abundance: many
d_gene: TRBD2
j_gene: TRBJ2-1
v_gene: TRBV5-6
CDR3nt: TGTGCCAGCAGCTTGGGGCCCTTCTCTAGCGGGGGCTACAATGAGCAGTTCTTC
CDR3aa: CASSLGPFSSGGYNEQFF

abundance: many
d_gene: -
j_gene: TRBJ2-4
v_gene: TRBV12-3/TRBV12-4
CDR3nt: TGTGCCAGCAGTTTGTCTCTAGCCAAAAACATTCAGTACTTC
CDR3aa: CASSLSLAKNIQYF

abundance: few
d_gene: TRBD1
j_gene: TRBJ2-7
v_gene: TRBV9
CDR3nt: TGTGCCAGCAGCGTAGGTACAGGGGGGACCTACGAGCAGTACTTC
CDR3aa: CASSVGTGGTYEQYF

abundance: many
d_gene: TRBD2
j_gene: TRBJ2-5
v_gene: TRBV4-1
CDR3nt: TGCGCCAGCAGCCAAGGCCCGGGGGGGCCGGAAGAGACCCAGTACTTC
CDR3aa: CASSQGPGGPEETQYF

abundance: many
d_gene: -
j_gene: TRBJ1-6
v_gene: TRBV15
CDR3nt: TGTGCCACCAGCAGAGATCCCCAGGGGATGGGATCACCCCTCCACTTT
CDR3aa: CATSRDPQGMGSPLHF

abundance: many
d_gene: -
j_gene: TRBJ2-2
v_gene: TRBV5-6
CDR3nt: TGTGCCAGCAGCTTGGCCGGCGGCGGGGAGCTGTTTTTT
CDR3aa: CASSLAGGGELFF

abundance: -
d_gene: TRBD2
j_gene: TRBJ2-7
v_gene: TRBV7-2
CDR3nt: TGTGCCAGCAGCTTAGCCCCTACTAGCGGGAGCGGTTACGAGCAGTACTTC
CDR3aa: CASSLAPTSGSGYEQYF

abundance: -
d_gene: -
j_gene: TRBJ1-3
v_gene: TRBV7-8
CDR3nt: TGTGCCAGCAGCTTAGACCGACTTGGAAACACCATATATTTT
CDR3aa: CASSLDRLGNTIYF

abundance: many
d_gene: -
j_gene: TRBJ1-2
v_gene: TRBV6-7
CDR3nt: TGTGCCAGCAGTTGCAAAACTCGCCTCTATGGCTACACCTTC
CDR3aa: CASSCKTRLYGYTF

abundance: many
d_gene: TRBD1
j_gene: TRBJ1-2
v_gene: TRBV19
CDR3nt: TGTGCCAGTAATCCGGGACAGGGGAACTATGGCTACACCTTC
CDR3aa: CASNPGQGNYGYTF

abundance: few
d_gene: -
j_gene: TRBJ1-2
v_gene: TRBV27
CDR3nt: TGTGCCAGCAGTGGCCGGGCTGTCGAAGGCTACACCTTC
CDR3aa: CASSGRAVEGYTF

abundance: many
d_gene: TRBD1
j_gene: TRBJ2-1
v_gene: TRBV13
CDR3nt: TGTGCCAGCAGCTCCGGGACAGGCCGGAATGAGCAGTTCTTC
CDR3aa: CASSSGTGRNEQFF

abundance: few
d_gene: -
j_gene: TRBJ2-1
v_gene: TRBV27
CDR3nt: TGTGCCAGCAGTTTAATGAGTCGTGGACCCTACTCCTACAATGAGCAGTTCTTC
CDR3aa: CASSLMSRGPYSYNEQFF

abundance: many
d_gene: TRBD1
j_gene: TRBJ2-7
v_gene: TRBV11-2
CDR3nt: TGTGCCAGCAGCCAGGGACAGGTGCACGAGCAGTACTTC
CDR3aa: CASSQGQVHEQYF

abundance: many
d_gene: TRBD1
j_gene: TRBJ2-3
v_gene: TRBV4-2
CDR3nt: TGTGCCAGCAGCCCCGCAGGCAGGGGGTCCCCAGATACGCAGTATTTT
CDR3aa: CASSPAGRGSPDTQYF

abundance: many
d_gene: -
j_gene: TRBJ2-7
v_gene: TRBV19
CDR3nt: TGTGCCAGCAGCGAACGACTTAGCTCCTACGAGCAGTACTTC
CDR3aa: CASSERLSSYEQYF

abundance: -
d_gene: TRBD1
j_gene: TRBJ2-2
v_gene: TRBV6-2/TRBV6-3
CDR3nt: TGTGCCAGCAGTCCCGGGACAGGAACCGGGGAGCTGTTTTTT
CDR3aa: CASSPGTGTGELFF

abundance: -
d_gene: -
j_gene: TRBJ1-1
v_gene: TRBV20-1
CDR3nt: TGCATCCCTTCATGGGGAGGGGACACTGAAGCTTTCTTT
CDR3aa: CIPSWGGDTEAFF

abundance: many
d_gene: -
j_gene: TRBJ1-6
v_gene: TRBV7-2
CDR3nt: TGTGCCAGCAGTAGGGACTTTAATAATTCACCCCTTCACTTT
CDR3aa: CASSRDFNNSPLHF

abundance: -
d_gene: TRBD2
j_gene: TRBJ2-7
v_gene: TRBV20-1
CDR3nt: TGCAGTGCTAGGGAATATTCCGGGACTAGCGGGGGGAACTCCTACGAGCAGTACTTC
CDR3aa: CSAREYSGTSGGNSYEQYF

abundance: many
d_gene: -
j_gene: TRBJ2-4
v_gene: TRBV5-1
CDR3nt: TGCGCCAGCAGCCCACAGCCCGGACCCGCAAAAAACATTCAGTACTTC
CDR3aa: CASSPQPGPAKNIQYF

abundance: many
d_gene: -
j_gene: TRBJ1-2
v_gene: TRBV3-1
CDR3nt: TGTGCCAGCAGCCCCGACGGATTTGACGGCTACACCTTC
CDR3aa: CASSPDGFDGYTF

abundance: -
d_gene: -
j_gene: TRBJ2-5
v_gene: TRBV2
CDR3nt: TGTGCCAGCAGTGAAACGGGGGCTCAGGAGGAGACCCAGTACTTC
CDR3aa: CASSETGAQEETQYF

abundance: many
d_gene: -
j_gene: TRBJ2-6
v_gene: TRBV9
CDR3nt: TGTGCCAGCAGCGCCTGGGGGAGCGCTGGGGCCAACGTCCTGACTTTC
CDR3aa: CASSAWGSAGANVLTF

abundance: many
d_gene: -
j_gene: TRBJ1-1
v_gene: TRBV11-1
CDR3nt: TGTGCCAGCAGCTCGAACACTGAAGCTTTCTTT
CDR3aa: CASSSNTEAFF

abundance: many
d_gene: -
j_gene: TRBJ2-1
v_gene: TRBV19
CDR3nt: TGTGCCAGTAGTCGTGGGGAGTCGGTCCCCTACAATGAGCAGTTCTTC
CDR3aa: CASSRGESVPYNEQFF

abundance: many
d_gene: -
j_gene: TRBJ1-2
v_gene: TRBV11-2
CDR3nt: TGTGCCAGTAGGAAGACCGGAGCTAACTATGGCTACACCTTC
CDR3aa: CASRKTGANYGYTF

abundance: many
d_gene: -
j_gene: TRBJ1-1
v_gene: TRBV30
CDR3nt: TGTGCCTGGAGTGACCGGGGCTGGAACACTGAAGCTTTCTTT
CDR3aa: CAWSDRGWNTEAFF

abundance: many
d_gene: TRBD1
j_gene: TRBJ2-7
v_gene: TRBV7-9
CDR3nt: TGTGCCAGCAGCTTAGCGGGACAGGGTTCCTACGAGCAGTACTTC
CDR3aa: CASSLAGQGSYEQYF

abundance: many
d_gene: TRBD1
j_gene: TRBJ1-5
v_gene: TRBV30
CDR3nt: TGTGCCTGGAGTCATACAGGGGATCAGCCCCAGCATTTT
CDR3aa: CAWSHTGDQPQHF

abundance: many
d_gene: -
j_gene: TRBJ2-2
v_gene: TRBV6-2/TRBV6-3
CDR3nt: TGTGCCAGCAGCCCAAACGGCCCAATTGGTGGCGGGGAGCTGTTTTTT
CDR3aa: CASSPNGPIGGGELFF

abundance: -
d_gene: -
j_gene: TRBJ1-5
v_gene: TRBV20-1
CDR3nt: TGCAGTGCTAGGAGGGGGGATAGTAGTGGGCGGCTTCAGCCCCAACATTTT
CDR3aa: CSARRGDSSGRLQPQHF

abundance: many
d_gene: TRBD1
j_gene: TRBJ2-7
v_gene: TRBV3-1
CDR3nt: TGTGCCAGCAGTTTCTTCGGGACAGCCTACGAGCAGTACTTC
CDR3aa: CASSFFGTAYEQYF

abundance: few
d_gene: -
j_gene: TRBJ2-1
v_gene: TRBV19
CDR3nt: TGTGCCAGTAGTATAGATGGACGGGACGGCGGTGAGCAGTTCTTC
CDR3aa: CASSIDGRDGGEQFF

abundance: many
d_gene: -
j_gene: TRBJ1-2
v_gene: TRBV9
CDR3nt: TGTGCCAGCAGCGTAGATAGCGGGGACTATGGCTACACCTTC
CDR3aa: CASSVDSGDYGYTF

abundance: many
d_gene: -
j_gene: TRBJ2-2
v_gene: TRBV5-1
CDR3nt: TGCGCCAGCAGCTTGGAGATCGGTATTGGGGAGCTGTTTTTT
CDR3aa: CASSLEIGIGELFF

abundance: many
d_gene: TRBD2
j_gene: TRBJ2-3
v_gene: TRBV4-2
CDR3nt: TGTGCCAGCAGCCAAGAACTAGCGGGGGGAATCACAGATACGCAGTATTTT
CDR3aa: CASSQELAGGITDTQYF

abundance: many
d_gene: -
j_gene: TRBJ1-4
v_gene: TRBV3-1
CDR3nt: TGTGCCAGCAGCCAAGGGCGGGGAGTGTTTTTT
CDR3aa: CASSQGRGVFF

abundance: many
d_gene: -
j_gene: TRBJ1-6
v_gene: TRBV15
CDR3nt: TGTGCCACCAGCAGACTAGGGTTCTCTACTAATTCACCCCTCCACTTT
CDR3aa: CATSRLGFSTNSPLHF

abundance: many
d_gene: TRBD1
j_gene: TRBJ1-2
v_gene: TRBV19
CDR3nt: TGTGCCAGTAGTATAAGACAGGGCGTTCTTTCTAACTATGGCTACACCTTC
CDR3aa: CASSIRQGVLSNYGYTF

abundance: many
d_gene: TRBD2
j_gene: TRBJ2-4
v_gene: TRBV19
CDR3nt: TGTGCCAGTAGTATGGGACTAGAGGGCATTCAGTACTTC
CDR3aa: CASSMGLEGIQYF